This T cell receptor beta chain was sequenced in a study of control samples from healthy donors and cancer patients. This CDR3 has 16 amino acids. Between the trimmed V and J ends, which lost 0 bases and 8 bases, there was a span of 16 bases. Germline V lookup: CDR1 LGHNA, CDR2 YNFKEQ. Measured with immunoSEQ multiplex PCR; TCRdb has only the in-frame clones, and not every one. The sample records roughly 150,000 clones, 80% to 95% being singletons. This sequence was found in a woman under 40 in good health. This chain uses TRBV4-2 with TRBJ1-4; a possible D gene is TRBD1 (5 bases). The specimen sequenced was blood. The CDR3 region has the DNA TGTGCCAGCAGCCAAGATCGGGGGAGGAGTCGGGAAAAACTGTTTTTT. This encodes CASSQDRGRSREKLFF.